The T cell receptor (beta chain) under discussion was sequenced for a study of T cell responses to AZD1222 COVID-19 vaccine. Findings and limits, study-wide: Spike regions recognized by vaccine-associated CD4 TCRs spanned the protein, led by 160-218 and 743-854. The study identified only six AZD1222 recipients as seropositive at baseline.

Concerning this clone itself: Antigen specificity is unknown.

The repertoire was sequenced with immunoSEQ multiplex PCR; TCRdb's copy has only in-frame clones and lacks some. The sample has more than 95,000 clones, more than 70% seen once. The sample in question was peripheral blood, obtained on day 0 of AZD1222 vaccination. The source of this sequence is an adult in good health.

The CDR3 DNA reads as TGTGCCAGCTCACAGGGAGCAGTAACTGAAGCTTTCTTT. Amino acids: CASSQGAVTEAFF. V and J are TRBV18 and TRBJ1-1; unclear D gene. Germline CDR1 and CDR2: KGHSH and LQKENI. The CDR3 totals 13 residues. Trimming took off 4 bases at V and 5 bases at J, with 11 bases between the two ends.